What follows are 25 T cell receptor beta chains derived from one specimen sequenced in a study of regulatory T cells in long-lasting Graves disease. The TCR beta library used iRepertoire HTBI primers with Arm-PCR amplification of CDR3. One entry per CDR3 protein results from TCRdb running MiXCR on the multiplex PCR reads. The sample has around 500,000 distinct CDR3 sequences, more than 10% seen once; the top ten hold more than 8%. This sample's time point: newly diagnosed GD, antithyroid drugs for less than 3 months. The TCR library was made from RNA extracted from PBMCs. These same data were also listed under a study on T cells in Graves' hyperthyroidism and ophthalmopathy.

The specimen was peripheral blood mononuclear cells (PBMCs), collected at new diagnosis, from a patient treated with antithyroid drugs. These receptors were taken from a woman in her thirties with Graves disease.

In this sample, this clonotype turned up many times. The chain joins TRBV19 to TRBJ1-1, with 7 bases that match TRBD1. The CDR3 loop spans 14 amino acids. Germline CDR1 LNHDA, CDR2 SQIVND (reference sequence). Trimming took 3 bases from V and 0 from J; bases not matched to a gene: 1. For the CDR3, the DNA is TGTGCCAGTAGTATGGACAGGATGAACACTGAAGCTTTCTTT. Protein sequence: CASSMDRMNTEAFF.

Details on this clonotype: A much larger clonotype is one base distant, so this may be a read error. V usage is TRBV6-1 and J usage is TRBJ2-7, with 14 bases that match TRBD2. Losses at the gene ends were 4 bases for V and 9 bases for J; bases not matched to a gene: 5. CDR1 is MNHNS and CDR2 is SASEGT in the germline V gene. The CDR3 has 14 amino acids. In DNA, the CDR3 is TGTGCCAGCAGTGCGGGACTAGCGGGAGACCGGCAGTACTTC. Translated, it gives CASSAGLAGDRQYF.

The CDR3 sequence is CASSDPRGLTNTGELFF. Here the CDR3 DNA reads TGTGCCAGCAGTGATCCGAGGGGGCTAACGAACACCGGGGAGCTGTTTTTT. The rearrangement uses TRBV25-1 and TRBJ2-2; TRBD1 matches at 7 bases. The CDR3 spans 17 residues. CDR1 is MGHDK and CDR2 is SYGVNS in the germline V gene. Unmatched junction bases numbered 7, after V lost 3 bases and J lost 0 bases.

This clonotype was picked up many times. V is TRBV24-1 and J is TRBJ2-2; 7 positions match TRBD2. This CDR3 spans 16 amino acids. J gave up 0 bases and V 4 bases, and 4 bases lay outside the gene matches. CDR1 KGHDR and CDR2 SFDVKD come from the germline V gene. CDR3 DNA: TGTGCCACCAGTGACCTCGGGACTACGAACACCGGGGAGCTGTTTTTT. This translates into CATSDLGTTNTGELFF.

The V call is TRBV12-3 or TRBV12-4, the J call TRBJ2-3; D not resolved. The CDR3 contains 14 residues. Trimming removed 5 bases from V and 0 bases from J, with 9 bases in between. The CDR3 here is CASSRPVSTDTQYF. CDR3 coding DNA: TGTGCCAGCAGTCGGCCCGTAAGCACAGATACGCAGTATTTT.

This clonotype was recorded many times. The chain uses TRBV3-1 and TRBJ1-1, with D possibly TRBD1 on 5 matching bases. This CDR3 has 15 amino acids. The V end lost 4 bases, the J end lost 0 bases, and 12 bases lay between the germline ends. The germline V gene encodes CDR1 LGHDT and CDR2 YNNKEL (reference sequence). The CDR3 spells CASSPLQGVNTEAFF. In nucleotides, the CDR3 is TGTGCCAGCAGCCCCCTGCAAGGGGTGAACACTGAAGCTTTCTTT.

This clonotype was counted a few times. V usage is TRBV11-3 and J usage is TRBJ2-3; D is uncertain. V was shortened by 8 bases and J by 1 base, with 13 bases between the two germline ends. The CDR3 covers 14 residues. From germline, CDR1 is SGHNT and CDR2 YENEEA. The CDR3 sequence: CASVGQAGTDTQYF. CDR3 coding DNA: TGTGCCAGCGTCGGGCAGGCCGGCACAGATACGCAGTATTTT.

This chain connects TRBV10-3 to TRBJ1-1, with no clear D. The V gene lost 7 bases and the J gene lost 7 bases, with 10 bases spanning the gap. Germline CDR1 and CDR2: ENHRY and SYGVKD. This CDR3 comprises 11 residues. CDR3: CAINRGDEAFF. The CDR3 DNA is TGTGCCATCAACCGTGGGGATGAAGCTTTCTTT.

This clonotype was seen repeatedly, ten times or more. The chain carries TRBV28 and TRBJ2-1, with TRBD2 identical over 8 bases. V dropped 3 bases and J dropped 0; count of bases not matched to a gene: 19. This CDR3 region has 21 residues. Germline V gene data show CDR1 as MDHEN and CDR2 as SYDVKM. CDR3 protein: CASSFWRASGLPGSSYNEQFF. DNA of the CDR3: TGTGCCAGCAGTTTTTGGCGGGCTAGCGGGCTTCCAGGGAGCTCCTACAATGAGCAGTTCTTC.

A few counts support this clonotype. One junction end does not reproduce the germline sequence, and a read error may be involved. This sequence joins TRBV13 and TRBJ2-7; a possible D gene is TRBD1 (5 bases). The CDR3 consists of 12 residues. The germline V gene has CDR1 PRHDT and CDR2 FYEKMQ (reference sequence). CDR3 DNA: TGTGCCAGCAGCTTAGAGGGGAAGGGAAAAGGCTTC. This codes for CASSLEGKGKGF.

This clonotype was counted many times. V and J are TRBV2 and TRBJ2-3, with D maybe TRBD2 (6 bases). From germline, CDR1 is SNHLY and CDR2 FYNNEI. V lost 5 bases and J 2 bases, leaving 17 bases between the germline ends. CDR3 length: 16 amino acids. DNA for the CDR3: TGTGCCAGCAGTCTACTTCAGGGACTTTCCACAGATACGCAGTATTTT. It is translated as CASSLLQGLSTDTQYF.

This clonotype has a count of ten or more. The rearrangement joins TRBV15 to TRBJ1-5; tentative D call: TRBD1 (5 bases). This CDR3 spans 15 amino acids. V lost 3 bases to trimming and J lost 3 bases, with 12 bases between them. Per the germline V gene, CDR1 is LNHNV and CDR2 is YYDKDF (reference sequence). The CDR3 coding sequence is TGTGCCACCAGCAGGTTGACAGCGCCCAATCAGCCCCAGCATTTT. Translated: CATSRLTAPNQPQHF.

V is TRBV27 and J is TRBJ1-3; D is undetermined. This CDR3 is built from 14 residues. The germline CDR1 and CDR2 sequences are MNHEY and SMNVEV (reference sequence). The germline V and J ends were trimmed by 3 bases and 4 bases, with 10 bases remaining between them. CDR3 residues: CASSLKGTGNTIYF. CDR3 nucleotide sequence: TGTGCCAGCAGTTTGAAGGGAACCGGAAACACCATATATTTT.

This clonotype was recorded at least ten times. The chain combines TRBV20-1 with TRBJ2-2; D perhaps matches TRBD2 (5 bases). The germline V gene has CDR1 DFQATT and CDR2 SNEGSKA (reference sequence). The V and J ends lost 6 bases and 0 bases respectively, with 17 bases between them. This CDR3 region has 16 residues. This CDR3 is CSAPISLGTNTGELFF. The CDR3 DNA reads as TGCAGTGCACCCATATCACTAGGAACGAACACCGGGGAGCTGTTTTTT.

The CDR3 sequence is CASSRSGTAISGELFF. DNA of the CDR3: TGCGCCAGCAGCAGATCCGGGACAGCTATATCCGGGGAGCTGTTTTTT. The chain carries TRBV5-1 and TRBJ2-2, with 7 bases matching TRBD1. Unmatched junction bases numbered 12, after V lost 4 bases and J lost 6 bases. The CDR3 runs to 16 residues. Germline V gene sequence: CDR1 SGHRS, CDR2 YFSETQ.

This clonotype was detected a few times. CDR3 residues: CASSPRTSLPEAFF. CDR3 nucleotides: TGTGCCAGCAGCCCAAGGACGTCTCTACCTGAAGCTTTCTTT. This chain uses TRBV7-9 with TRBJ1-1; D gene uncertain. CDR3 length: 14 amino acids. Trimming pared 5 bases from V and 6 bases from J, leaving 16 bases between. In germline, CDR1 is SEHNR, CDR2 FQNEAQ (reference sequence).

This clonotype occurred many times. The rearrangement uses TRBV29-1 and TRBJ2-1; D is undetermined. The germline V gene has CDR1 SQVTM and CDR2 ANQGSEA. The CDR3 contains 12 residues. V lost 8 bases to trimming and J lost 0 bases, with 8 bases between them. CDR3 amino acids: CSFLGSYNEQFF. DNA for the CDR3: TGCAGCTTCCTAGGCTCCTACAATGAGCAGTTCTTC.

This chain uses TRBV14 with TRBJ1-1, with 9 bases fitting TRBD1. After removal of 6 bases from V and 7 bases from J, the junction contained 12 bases not matched to a gene. Looked up from germline, CDR1 is SGHDN and CDR2 is FVKESK. The CDR3 extends over 15 amino acids. Here the CDR3 reads CASRKTGTGYFEAFF. In DNA form, the CDR3 reads TGTGCCAGCAGAAAAACCGGGACAGGGTACTTTGAAGCTTTCTTT.

J is TRBJ2-5 and V is TRBV7-2, with D perhaps TRBD2 (5 bases). Trimming shortened V by 1 base and J by 5 bases, and 14 bases separated the two germline ends. Germline V lookup: CDR1 SGHTA, CDR2 FQGNSA. This CDR3 is built from 15 residues. CDR3 region: CASSLEGRGWETQYF. The DNA of the CDR3 is TGTGCCAGCAGCTTAGAGGGCCGGGGTTGGGAGACCCAGTACTTC.

The sample holds many counts of this clonotype. An end of the junction does not agree with germline; a read error may underlie this. V usage is TRBV10-2 and J usage is TRBJ2-3; D gene uncertain. This CDR3 is 13 amino acids long. CDR1 WSHSY and CDR2 SAAADI come from the germline V gene. The CDR3 DNA reads as TGCGCTAGCAGTGATAATACTGGGGATACGCAGTATTTT. This sequence encodes CASSDNTGDTQYF.

This clonotype was detected a few times. The gene calls are TRBV12-3 or TRBV12-4 and TRBJ1-3; 8 positions match TRBD1. This CDR3 has 15 amino acids. V shed 7 bases and J 4 bases; nucleotides not matched to a gene: 9. CDR3 in DNA: TGTGCCAGCATGCAGACAGGGGCAATCGGAAACACCATATATTTT. The encoded protein is CASMQTGAIGNTIYF.

Many counts were recorded for this clonotype. The V and J genes are TRBV11-2 and TRBJ2-3; D is unresolved. V lost 2 bases, J lost 0 bases, and 15 bases lay in between. Germline values: CDR1 SGHAT, CDR2 FQNNGV. The length of the CDR3 is 17 residues. In nucleotides, the CDR3 is TGTGCCAGCAGCTTATACTGGCGCCCTACTAGCACAGATACGCAGTATTTT. Its translation: CASSLYWRPTSTDTQYF.

This clonotype showed up many times. The J gene is TRBJ2-1, the V gene TRBV29-1; the D gene is possibly TRBD2 (5 bases). The CDR3 sequence is 13 residues long. Germline CDR1 and CDR2: SQVTM and ANQGSEA. V shed 1 base and J shed 8 bases, with 12 bases lying between them. In DNA, the CDR3 is TGCAGCGTTGAAGCGCCACTAGTCGATGAGCAGTTCTTC. Residues: CSVEAPLVDEQFF.

In this sample, this clonotype turned up a few times. V and J are TRBV4-1 and TRBJ2-6; no definite D call. Trimming left V 0 bases short and J 1 base short, with 4 bases between. The CDR3 consists of 15 residues. Germline V CDR1 and CDR2: MGHRA, YSYEKL. The CDR3 reads CASSQDRSGANVLTF. As DNA, the CDR3 is TGCGCCAGCAGCCAAGACAGATCTGGGGCCAACGTCCTGACTTTC.

The chain combines TRBV11-2 with TRBJ2-2, with 7 bases that match TRBD1. The CDR3 is 15 residues long. The V gene's germline CDR1 is SGHAT and CDR2 FQNNGV. The V and J ends lost 3 bases and 4 bases, in that order; junction bases with no gene match: 5. The CDR3 nucleotides read TGTGCCAGCAGCTTGACAGGGTATGGCACCGGGGAGCTGTTTTTT. It is translated as CASSLTGYGTGELFF.